This note documents a single TCR beta chain sequence. The sample is drawn from a study of blood T cell repertoires in COVID-19. The CDR3 has 16 amino acids. The V gene's germline CDR1 is SGDLS and CDR2 YYNGEE. The junction had 4 bases not matched to a gene; V was cut back by 0 bases and J by 2 bases. Clones were read by immunoSEQ multiplex PCR, and TCRdb kept only the in-frame ones, dropping some. Of about 200,000 clones listed, 80% to 90% were seen once; the top ten hold 6.5% to 9%. Participants' own reports of clinical history determined their cohort assignment. Source material: PBMCs or T cells enriched from blood (not recorded which). V usage is TRBV9 and J usage is TRBJ2-3, with 9 bases lining up with TRBD2. The clonotype originates from a young woman who had recovered from COVID-19. DNA for the CDR3: TGTGCCAGCAGCGTAGGGGTAGCGGGGGACACAGATACGCAGTATTTT. This sequence encodes CASSVGVAGDTDTQYF. The complete variable domain, with remaining parts taken from reference TRBV9 and TRBJ2-3, reads DSGVTQTPKHLITATGQRVTLRCSPRSGDLSVYWYQQSLDQGLQFLIQYYNGEERAKGNILERFSAQQFPDLHSELNLSSLELGDSALYFCASSVGVAGDTDTQYFGPGTRLTVL.